This paragraph covers one T cell receptor beta chain sequence. This sample was included in a study of CXCR3-negative and CXCR3-positive naive CD8 T cells. With UMI labels, 5' RACE was used to prepare the TRB cDNA libraries. For each CDR3 protein, TCRdb gives one entry from its re-call of the 5' RACE reads, without DNA. The sample is made up of about 38,000 distinct CDR3 sequences, and the top ten hold more than 14% of it. Sequencing was carried out using memory CD8+ T cells from blood. This clonotype originated in a human donor in good health. Some clones in this sample may be carry-over from other donors' samples.

The CDR3: CASSYSNLADFTDTQYF. The genes are TRBV6-5 and TRBJ2-3; TCRdb calls TRBD2, which cannot be checked without DNA. This CDR3 is built from 17 residues. CDR1 and CDR2 (germline): MNHEY, SVGAGI.